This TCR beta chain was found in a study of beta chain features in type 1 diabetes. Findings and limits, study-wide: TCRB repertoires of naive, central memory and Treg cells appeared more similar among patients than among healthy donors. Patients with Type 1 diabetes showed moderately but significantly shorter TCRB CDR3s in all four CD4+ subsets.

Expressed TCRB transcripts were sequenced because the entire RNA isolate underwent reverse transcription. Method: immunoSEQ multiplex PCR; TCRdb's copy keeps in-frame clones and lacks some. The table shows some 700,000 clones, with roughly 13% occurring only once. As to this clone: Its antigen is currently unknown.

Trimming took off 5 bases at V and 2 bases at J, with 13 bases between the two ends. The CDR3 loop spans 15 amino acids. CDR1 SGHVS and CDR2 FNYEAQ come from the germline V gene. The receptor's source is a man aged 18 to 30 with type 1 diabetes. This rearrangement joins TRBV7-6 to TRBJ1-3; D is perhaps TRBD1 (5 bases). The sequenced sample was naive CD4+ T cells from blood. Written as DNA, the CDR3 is TGTGCCAGCAGCACGGGACGGGTGGCTGGAAACACCATATATTTT. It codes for CASSTGRVAGNTIYF.